This passage covers 23 T cell receptor beta chains from one sample sequenced in a study of radiotherapy plus CTLA-4 blockade in lung cancer. Assay: immunoSEQ multiplex PCR; the TCRdb copy retains only in-frame clones and omits some. The table records approximately 80,000 clones, over 70% of them present only once. This specimen consisted of peripheral blood, obtained from a patient treated with radiotherapy plus ipilimumab. The origin of the receptors is a human donor with non-small cell lung cancer whose response to radiotherapy plus ipilimumab could not be evaluated. Some clones in this sample may be carry-over from other donors' samples.

The genes are TRBV7-9 and TRBJ2-3, with D possibly TRBD1 on 6 matching bases. There are 16 residues in the CDR3. V was pared by 1 base and J by 3 bases, with 14 bases between. Germline V lookup: CDR1 SEHNR, CDR2 FQNEAQ (reference sequence). CDR3 nucleotide sequence: TGTGCCAGCAGCTTAGTGGGGACATGGGGTACAGATACGCAGTATTTT. Amino acids: CASSLVGTWGTDTQYF.

This clone has more than one count but fewer than ten. The chain employs TRBV18 and TRBJ1-2; 10 bases align to TRBD1. The CDR3 sequence is 16 residues long. J lost 0 bases, V lost 2 bases, and 3 bases had no gene match. Germline V CDR1 and CDR2: KGHSH, LQKENI. The CDR3 is CASSPGTGDSNYGYTF. The CDR3 DNA reads TGTGCCAGCTCACCAGGGACAGGGGACTCTAACTATGGCTACACCTTC. The complete variable domain, with remaining parts taken from reference TRBV18 and TRBJ1-2, reads NAGVMQNPRHLVRRRGQEARLRCSPMKGHSHVYWYRQLPEEGLKFMVYLQKENIIDESGMPKERFSAEFPKEGPSILRIQQVVRGDSAAYFCASSPGTGDSNYGYTFGSGTRLTVV.

The chain couples TRBV9 to TRBJ1-3; TRBD1 agrees at 8 bases. J was trimmed by 2 bases and V by 4 bases; bases with no gene match: 8. CDR1 SGDLS and CDR2 YYNGEE come from the germline V gene. The CDR3 sequence is 16 residues long. In nucleotides, the CDR3 is TGTGCCAGCAGCCCTATCCTGGGACAGGCTGGAAACACCATATATTTT. Translating gives CASSPILGQAGNTIYF.

The rearrangement uses TRBV25-1 and TRBJ2-2; a weak D match, TRBD1 (5 bases). CDR1 MGHDK and CDR2 SYGVNS come from the germline V gene. The V end lost 8 bases, the J end lost 1 base, and 11 bases lay between the germline ends. This CDR3 has 14 amino acids. CDR3 protein: CASGQGWNTGELFF. The CDR3 coding sequence is TGTGCCAGCGGGCAGGGCTGGAACACCGGGGAGCTGTTTTTT.

V usage is TRBV7-2 and J usage is TRBJ2-3; 7 nucleotides line up with TRBD2. The V gene end was trimmed by 3 bases and the J gene end by 3 bases; junction bases not matched to a gene: 6. The V gene's germline CDR1 is SGHTA and CDR2 FQGNSA. The CDR3 sequence is 15 residues long. The CDR3 loop reads CASSFRLALTDTQYF. CDR3 sequence (DNA): TGTGCCAGCAGCTTTCGACTAGCTCTAACAGATACGCAGTATTTT.

V and J are TRBV7-2 and TRBJ2-1; 14 bases match TRBD2. V was clipped by 5 bases and J by 16 bases; unmatched bases: 7. The CDR3 spans 13 residues. Germline-derived CDR1 and CDR2 are SGHTA and FQGNSA. DNA for the CDR3: TGTGCCAGCAGCGGGACTAGCGGGGGCCTACAATTCTTC. Amino acid sequence: CASSGTSGGLQFF.

The count of this clone is one. This sequence joins TRBV4-2 and TRBJ2-3; 11 nucleotides agree with TRBD2. Germline CDR1 LGHNA, CDR2 YNFKEQ. This CDR3 is 16 amino acids long. J gave up 0 bases and V 4 bases, and 3 bases lay outside the gene matches. CDR3 sequence: CASSRGLADSTDTQYF. CDR3 in DNA: TGTGCCAGCAGCCGGGGACTAGCGGATAGCACAGATACGCAGTATTTT.

The chain carries TRBV19 and TRBJ1-1, with D tentatively TRBD1 (5 bases). V shed 1 base and J shed 3 bases, with 12 bases lying between them. Germline assignment: CDR1 LNHDA and CDR2 SQIVND (reference sequence). The length of the CDR3 is 15 residues. The CDR3 protein is CASSIGSGGDTEAFF. The DNA for the CDR3 is TGTGCCAGTAGTATAGGCTCGGGGGGGGACACTGAAGCTTTCTTT.

The V call is TRBV11-1, the J call TRBJ2-1; 10 bases match TRBD1. The J segment lost 6 bases and the V segment lost 5 bases, leaving 10 bases of the junction unmatched. CDR1 and CDR2 from the germline V gene are SGHAT and FQDESV (reference sequence). The CDR3 runs to 16 residues. Written as DNA, the CDR3 is TGTGCCAGCAGCCCGAGGTGGGGACAGGGGTCCAATGAGCAGTTCTTC. This translates into CASSPRWGQGSNEQFF. Using reference TRBV11-1 and TRBJ2-1 for the parts outside the CDR3, the full variable domain is EAEVAQSPRYKITEKSQAVAFWCDPISGHATLYWYRQILGQGPELLVQFQDESVVDDSQLPKDRFSAERLKGVDSTLKIQPAELGDSAMYLCASSPRWGQGSNEQFFGPGTRLTVL.

The CDR3 DNA follows: TGTGCCAGCAGTTACTCCGGGACAGAGAACACCGGGGAGCTGTTTTTT. Amino acids: CASSYSGTENTGELFF. The chain links TRBV6-6 to TRBJ2-2, with 7 bases fitting TRBD1. The junction had 2 bases not matched to a gene; V was cut back by 0 bases and J by 1 base. The length of the CDR3 is 16 residues. Germline lookup yields CDR1 MNHNY and CDR2 SVGAGI (reference sequence).

This clone was seen a handful of times. This sequence joins TRBV6-1 and TRBJ2-5; 8 bases match TRBD1. The CDR3 is 13 amino acids. V shed 6 bases, J shed 1 base, and the junction held 1 base outside the gene matches. CDR1 is MNHNS and CDR2 is SASEGT in the germline V gene. CDR3 nucleotide sequence: TGTGCCAGCAGAGACAGGGGCCAAGAGACCCAGTACTTC. This encodes CASRDRGQETQYF.

The V and J genes are TRBV9 and TRBJ2-7, with D possibly TRBD1 on 6 matching bases. The V end was cut by 0 bases, the J end by 6 bases, with 13 bases between. The CDR3 consists of 14 residues. The germline V gene has CDR1 SGDLS and CDR2 YYNGEE. The CDR3 DNA reads TGTGCCAGCAGCGTAGCAGGACAGAAGGGCGAGCAGTACTTC. The encoded protein is CASSVAGQKGEQYF. Using reference TRBV9 and TRBJ2-7 for the parts outside the CDR3, the full variable domain is DSGVTQTPKHLITATGQRVTLRCSPRSGDLSVYWYQQSLDQGLQFLIQYYNGEERAKGNILERFSAQQFPDLHSELNLSSLELGDSALYFCASSVAGQKGEQYFGPGTRLTVT.

The chain recombines TRBV7-9 with TRBJ1-5, with D perhaps TRBD1 (5 bases). This CDR3 comprises 16 residues. Germline-derived CDR1 and CDR2 are SEHNR and FQNEAQ (reference sequence). The V end was cut by 0 bases, the J end by 4 bases, with 13 bases between. CDR3: CASSLAGGMRNQPQHF. Here the CDR3 DNA reads TGTGCCAGCAGCTTAGCGGGGGGGATGAGGAATCAGCCCCAGCATTTT.

The gene calls are TRBV4-1 and TRBJ1-5, with TRBD1 matching 10 bases. Germline-derived CDR1 and CDR2 are MGHRA and YSYEKL. The CDR3 sequence is 17 residues long. J gave up 3 bases and V 4 bases, and 9 bases lay outside the gene matches. CDR3 region: CASSPIPGQGFNQPQHF. The CDR3 nucleotides are TGCGCCAGCAGCCCTATTCCGGGACAGGGGTTCAATCAGCCCCAGCATTTT.

The chain joins TRBV2 to TRBJ1-2; 9 positions agree with TRBD1. The CDR3 spans 20 residues. Trimming removed 6 bases from V and 3 bases from J; junction bases left unmatched: 23. Germline lookup yields CDR1 SNHLY and CDR2 FYNNEI. Written as DNA, the CDR3 is TGTGCCAGCAGGGGTGACCTTGCGGGACAGGGCCCTGGTTGGGACTATGGCTACACCTTC. Its translation: CASRGDLAGQGPGWDYGYTF.

The V and J genes are TRBV7-2 and TRBJ2-1; a possible D gene is TRBD1 (5 bases). From germline, CDR1 is SGHTA and CDR2 FQGNSA. The CDR3 has 18 residues. The V end lost 4 bases, the J end lost 0 bases, and 19 bases lay between the germline ends. CDR3 loop: CASSSYRRGTHSYNEQFF. CDR3 DNA: TGTGCCAGCAGCTCCTATCGAAGGGGAACCCACTCCTACAATGAGCAGTTCTTC.

Points on this clone: The sample holds other DNA sequences that translate to the same CDR3. V is TRBV28 and J is TRBJ2-7; 10 bases fit TRBD1. This CDR3 has 15 amino acids. The trim removed 5 bases at V and 5 bases at J, leaving 9 bases unmatched. CDR1 and CDR2 from the germline V gene are MDHEN and SYDVKM. CDR3 protein: CASSPRTGGSDEQYF. The CDR3 nucleotides read TGTGCCAGCAGTCCGCGGACAGGGGGAAGCGACGAGCAGTACTTC.

This clone showed up just once. This chain connects TRBV5-1 to TRBJ2-3, with D tentatively TRBD1 (5 bases). CDR1 and CDR2 from the germline V gene are SGHRS and YFSETQ. The CDR3 is 16 amino acids. The V and J ends lost 0 bases and 2 bases respectively, with 13 bases between them. The CDR3 DNA sequence: TGCGCCAGCAGCTTGGGGGCCTCGACAGCCACAGATACGCAGTATTTT. Residues: CASSLGASTATDTQYF.

This sequence joins TRBV19 and TRBJ1-1; 7 bases line up with TRBD1. V lost 5 bases and J lost 2; bases outside the gene matches: 11. CDR3 length equals 16 residues. The germline CDR1 and CDR2 sequences are LNHDA and SQIVND (reference sequence). In DNA, the CDR3 is TGTGCCAGTAGTCACTCGAACAGGGGCCCCAACACTGAAGCTTTCTTT. It yields the protein CASSHSNRGPNTEAFF.

This clone occurred a few times. The rearrangement links TRBV7-2 to TRBJ2-5; maybe TRBD2 (5 bases). The V end was cut by 4 bases, the J end by 3 bases, with 12 bases between. The CDR3 totals 14 residues. Germline loops: CDR1 SGHTA, CDR2 FQGNSA. The CDR3: CASSSLAGEETQYF. The DNA of the CDR3 is TGTGCCAGCAGCTCCCTAGCCGGGGAAGAGACCCAGTACTTC.

The rearrangement joins TRBV29-1 to TRBJ1-2, with a tentative D call TRBD1 (5 bases). The V gene's germline CDR1 is SQVTM and CDR2 ANQGSEA. This CDR3 region has 10 residues. V gave up 4 bases and J gave up 10 bases, with 10 bases separating them. This chain's CDR3 is CSVAGLDYTF. In DNA form, the CDR3 reads TGCAGCGTTGCAGGGTTGGACTACACCTTC.

V usage is TRBV5-4 and J usage is TRBJ1-4; tentative D call: TRBD1 (5 bases). V was trimmed by 3 bases and J by 7 bases, leaving 10 bases between them. CDR1 is SGHNT, CDR2 YYREEE, per germline (reference sequence). The CDR3 has 13 residues. Here the CDR3 reads CASSSRGGEKLFF. In DNA form, the CDR3 reads TGTGCCAGCAGCTCTCGGGGGGGTGAAAAACTGTTTTTT.

The chain carries TRBV28 and TRBJ2-5, with D perhaps TRBD1 (5 bases). Looked up from germline, CDR1 is MDHEN and CDR2 is SYDVKM. Deletions cut 6 bases from V and 1 base from J, with 9 bases between. The CDR3 covers 13 residues. This CDR3 reads CASRWGPQETQYF. CDR3 in DNA: TGTGCCAGCAGGTGGGGCCCCCAAGAGACCCAGTACTTC.